Shown below are 16 T cell receptor beta chains from a single sample sequenced in a study of technical replicates of blood from a few donors (TCRdb year 2017). Preparation of the library involved the immunoSEQ multiplex PCR assay. Imported from immuneACCESS, the table was reduced by TCRdb to in-frame sequences with V and J called. These copies leave out some clones; in studies compared against another copy, an unresolved V gene accounts for under half, and the cause of the remainder is not known. The sample contains some 81,000 clones, 91% of them found a single time. The leading ten clones occupy around 0.24% of the sample. Sequencing was performed on T cells isolated from PBMCs. These receptors came from a human donor in good health.

CDR3 loop: CASRTTGLHTGELFF. CDR3 bases: TGTGCCAGTAGGACGACGGGACTACACACCGGGGAGCTGTTTTTT. V and J are TRBV19 and TRBJ2-2; 7 bases agree with TRBD2. CDR3 length: 15 residues. With V trimmed by 6 bases and J by 3 bases, 7 bases remained unmatched. The germline CDR1 and CDR2 sequences are LNHDA and SQIVND (reference sequence).

The DNA for the CDR3 is TGTGCCAGCAGCCAAGCGGCTCAGTCTGGGGAGCAGTACTTC. As protein: CASSQAAQSGEQYF. The chain has TRBV11-2 and TRBJ2-7; D is possibly TRBD2 (5 bases). The CDR3 is made up of 14 amino acids. CDR1 is SGHAT, CDR2 FQNNGV, per germline. V lost 5 bases to trimming and J lost 7 bases, with 18 bases between them. Drawing the rest from reference TRBV11-2 and TRBJ2-7, the complete variable domain is EAGVAQSPRYKIIEKRQSVAFWCNPISGHATLYWYQQILGQGPKLLIQFQNNGVVDDSQLPKDRFSAERLKGVDSTLKIQPAKLEDSAVYLCASSQAAQSGEQYFGPGTRLTVT.

The chain carries TRBV7-8 and TRBJ2-1; TRBD2 agrees at 7 bases. The germline V gene encodes CDR1 SGHVS and CDR2 FQNEAQ. This CDR3 comprises 15 residues. The V segment lost 1 base and the J segment 4 bases; nucleotides outside the gene matches: 4. DNA for the CDR3: TGTGCCAGCAGCTTAGGGGCGGGGGTATACAATGAGCAGTTCTTC. This codes for CASSLGAGVYNEQFF.

V usage is TRBV7-6 and J usage is TRBJ2-2; 10 bases fit TRBD2. This CDR3 is 16 amino acids long. CDR1 is SGHVS and CDR2 is FNYEAQ in the germline V gene. Trimming cost V 7 bases and J 6 bases; bases outside gene matches: 11. The CDR3 nucleotides are TGTGCCAGCACCCTCCCGGGACTAGCGCTTTCCGGGGAGCTGTTTTTT. Translation: CASTLPGLALSGELFF.

This clone was observed a handful of times. The V and J genes are TRBV4-1 and TRBJ1-2; 11 bases map to TRBD1. Trimming at V came to 3 bases and at J to 3 bases, leaving 3 bases not matched to a gene. The germline V gene has CDR1 MGHRA and CDR2 YSYEKL. The CDR3 totals 15 residues. The CDR3 DNA sequence: TGCGCCAGCAGCCAGCGGACAGGGGGCGACTATGGCTACACCTTC. Translation: CASSQRTGGDYGYTF.

J is TRBJ2-5 and V is TRBV29-1; TRBD1 agrees at 8 bases. The CDR3 totals 14 residues. Unmatched junction bases numbered 10, after V lost 7 bases and J lost 3 bases. The germline V gene encodes CDR1 SQVTM and CDR2 ANQGSEA. The CDR3 DNA reads as TGCAGCGCTTTGACAGGGGCTAGAGAAGAGACCCAGTACTTC. This sequence encodes CSALTGAREETQYF.

The chain combines TRBV5-1 with TRBJ2-3; 9 nucleotides agree with TRBD1. The germline V gene has CDR1 SGHRS and CDR2 YFSETQ. V was pared by 0 bases and J by 2 bases, with 7 bases of the junction left unmatched. The CDR3 has 17 amino acids. CDR3 region: CASSLGPGTGTTDTQYF. CDR3 in DNA: TGCGCCAGCAGCTTGGGGCCCGGGACAGGGACCACAGATACGCAGTATTTT.

The count of this clone is one. The chain carries TRBV7-9 and TRBJ2-1; no clear D gene. CDR3 length equals 12 residues. CDR1 and CDR2 (germline): SEHNR, FQNEAQ (reference sequence). V gave up 1 base and J gave up 8 bases, with 6 bases separating them. The CDR3 loop reads CASSLVADEQFF. CDR3 in DNA: TGTGCCAGCAGCTTAGTTGCGGATGAGCAGTTCTTC. Looking up the rest from reference TRBV7-9 and TRBJ2-1 gives the full variable domain: DTGVSQNPRHKITKRGQNVTFRCDPISEHNRLYWYRQTLGQGPEFLTYFQNEAQLEKSRLLSDRFSAERPKGSFSTLEIQRTEQGDSAMYLCASSLVADEQFFGPGTRLTVL.

The chain recombines TRBV7-3 with TRBJ1-1, with D perhaps TRBD1 (5 bases). CDR1 and CDR2 (germline): SGHTA, FQGTGA. V was trimmed by 2 bases and J by 0 bases, leaving 13 bases between them. The CDR3 loop spans 16 amino acids. CDR3 region: CASSLQGPEMNTEAFF. DNA of the CDR3: TGTGCCAGCAGCTTACAGGGTCCCGAAATGAACACTGAAGCTTTCTTT.

The chain is built from TRBV6-1 and TRBJ1-4; D unclear. The CDR3 spans 15 residues. CDR1 and CDR2 from the germline V gene are MNHNS and SASEGT. Trimming shortened V by 2 bases and J by 7 bases, and 14 bases separated the two germline ends. The CDR3 loop is CASSEFRRGSEKLFF. CDR3 coding DNA: TGTGCCAGCAGTGAATTTAGGCGAGGCTCTGAAAAACTGTTTTTT.

The gene calls are TRBV10-1 and TRBJ1-2; D is undetermined. The V gene's germline CDR1 is WNHNN and CDR2 SYGVQD (reference sequence). V was clipped by 4 bases and J by 0 bases, with 6 bases between them. The CDR3 runs to 13 residues. CDR3 residues: CASSVGTNYGYTF. CDR3 DNA: TGCGCCAGCAGTGTCGGTACTAACTATGGCTACACCTTC.

In its sample, this clone was seen a few times. The chain combines TRBV27 with TRBJ1-5, with no clear D. Trimming took off 5 bases at V and 0 bases at J, with 11 bases between the two ends. Germline assignment: CDR1 MNHEY and CDR2 SMNVEV (reference sequence). The CDR3 has 15 amino acids. The DNA for the CDR3 is TGTGCCAGCAGTCCACCAGATTATAGCAATCAGCCCCAGCATTTT. This codes for CASSPPDYSNQPQHF.

The chain links TRBV30 to TRBJ2-7; tentatively, D is TRBD2 (6 bases). Germline V CDR1 and CDR2: GTSNPN, SVGIG (reference sequence). V lost 8 bases and J 2 bases, leaving 16 bases between the germline ends. The CDR3 covers 13 residues. The CDR3 nucleotides read TGTGCCCTGGTAGAAGCGGGCGCCTACGAGCAGTACTTC. Translated: CALVEAGAYEQYF.

V and J are TRBV6-5 and TRBJ2-1, with a tentative D call TRBD2 (5 bases). V shed 3 bases and J shed 9 bases, with 6 bases lying between them. The CDR3 runs 11 residues. Germline CDR1 and CDR2: MNHEY and SVGAGI. The DNA for the CDR3 is TGTGCCAGCAGTTATCGGGGTGAGCAGTTCTTC. Protein product: CASSYRGEQFF.

The chain recombines TRBV7-9 with TRBJ1-2, with a tentative D call TRBD1 (6 bases). The germline gives CDR1 SEHNR, CDR2 FQNEAQ (reference sequence). The V and J ends lost 1 base and 4 bases respectively, with 10 bases between them. This CDR3 comprises 14 residues. CDR3 residues: CASSLEQGIYGYTF. CDR3 coding DNA: TGTGCCAGCAGCTTAGAACAGGGTATCTATGGCTACACCTTC.

CDR3: CSVVPGTSIETQYF. CDR3 DNA sequence: TGCAGCGTTGTGCCCGGGACTAGTATTGAGACCCAGTACTTC. This chain links TRBV29-1 with TRBJ2-5; 8 bases align to TRBD2. This CDR3 region has 14 residues. Germline V CDR1 and CDR2: SQVTM, ANQGSEA. Unmatched junction bases numbered 9, after V lost 4 bases and J lost 5 bases.